This TCR beta chain was profiled in a study of shared clonotypes between healthy human individuals. For sorted subsets, about 200 ng DNA per replicate equaled around 28,000 T cell genomes. The repertoire was sequenced with immunoSEQ multiplex PCR; TCRdb's copy has only in-frame clones and lacks some. The data show under 2,500,000 clones, with nearly 97% seen just once and 0.1% to 0.15% held by the top ten. This clonotype was obtained from a young man in good health. The sample taken for sequencing was naive CD4+ T cells sorted from blood. Sample subset: CD45RA+ positively selected.

The CDR3 protein is CASSGPNFGGAEQYF. CDR3 nucleotide sequence: TGTGCCAGCAGTGGCCCCAACTTTGGGGGGGCCGAGCAGTACTTC. The genes are TRBV2 and TRBJ2-7; D might be TRBD2 (7 bases). V lost 4 bases to trimming and J lost 6 bases, with 19 bases between them. The CDR3 contains 15 residues. Germline assignment: CDR1 SNHLY and CDR2 FYNNEI.